A single sample gave rise to the 16 T cell receptor beta chains below, sequenced in a study of neurological immune-mediated disorders. TCRdb passed the 5' RACE reads through MiXCR, listing each CDR3 protein once. The sample has around 13,000 distinct CDR3 sequences, less than 7.5% seen once. Sample: CD8+ T cells from blood. These receptors were obtained from a woman in her thirties or forties in good health.

This clonotype is deemed medium-sized. The chain joins TRBV3-1 to TRBJ2-2, with D tentatively TRBD1 (6 bases). This CDR3 region has 13 residues. CDR1 and CDR2 from the germline V gene are LGHDT and YNNKEL (reference sequence). The ends were cut back, 8 bases at V and 6 bases at J, with 13 bases in the middle. CDR3 DNA: TGTGCCAGCTGGGGAGCAGGGGCCGGGGAGCTGTTTTTT. It codes for CASWGAGAGELFF.

This clonotype was found many times. V usage is TRBV13 and J usage is TRBJ2-5, with 10 bases aligning to TRBD1. The J segment lost 5 bases and the V segment lost 4 bases, leaving 10 bases of the junction unmatched. CDR1 is PRHDT and CDR2 is FYEKMQ in the germline V gene (reference sequence). The CDR3 contains 16 residues. CDR3 sequence: CASSSGRQGAGETQYF. The CDR3 nucleotides read TGTGCCAGCAGCTCAGGCAGACAGGGGGCAGGGGAGACCCAGTACTTC. Combining the CDR3 with reference TRBV13 and TRBJ2-5 gives the whole variable domain AAGVIQSPRHLIKEKRETATLKCYPIPRHDTVYWYQQGPGQDPQFLISFYEKMQSDKGSIPDRFSAQQFSDYHSELNMSSLELGDSALYFCASSSGRQGAGETQYFGPGTRLLVL.

As to this clonotype: Possible read error: a much larger clone is one base away. This sequence joins TRBV5-1 and TRBJ2-3, with D hard to call. This CDR3 spans 12 amino acids. The germline V gene encodes CDR1 SGHRS and CDR2 YFSETQ. The CDR3: CASSSYTETQYF. Here the CDR3 DNA reads TGCGCCAGCAGCTCCTACACAGAAACGCAGTATTTT.

This clonotype has at least ten counts. The CDR3 region is CASSYLGPSYEQYF. CDR3 sequence (DNA): TGTGCCAGCAGCTACCTGGGACCCTCCTACGAGCAGTACTTC. The gene calls are TRBV6-5 and TRBJ2-7; D assignment may be TRBD1 or TRBD2 (5 bases each). Germline V gene data show CDR1 as MNHEY and CDR2 as SVGAGI. With 6 bases removed from V and 0 bases from J, the gap between germline ends came to 12 bases. The CDR3 spans 14 residues.

This clonotype occurred many times. This chain links TRBV28 with TRBJ2-7, with 8 bases lining up with TRBD1. J gave up 2 bases and V 5 bases, and 8 bases lay outside the gene matches. The CDR3 covers 15 residues. The germline gives CDR1 MDHEN, CDR2 SYDVKM. Here the CDR3 reads CASSPVTGAPYEQYF. CDR3 sequence (DNA): TGTGCCAGCAGTCCCGTGACAGGGGCCCCCTACGAGCAGTACTTC.

This clonotype was found many times. The chain couples TRBV20-1 to TRBJ2-7, with TRBD2 matching 9 bases. The CDR3 consists of 16 residues. Germline-derived CDR1 and CDR2 are DFQATT and SNEGSKA (reference sequence). V lost 1 base, J lost 6 bases, and 13 bases stayed unmatched. CDR3: CSARAWREGPMGEQYF. The CDR3 DNA reads as TGCAGTGCTAGAGCTTGGCGGGAGGGCCCAATGGGCGAGCAGTACTTC.

This clonotype was seen many times. V usage is TRBV6-2 or TRBV6-3 and J usage is TRBJ2-3; D is unresolved. The germline CDR1 and CDR2 sequences are MNHEY and SVGEGT. V was shortened by 10 bases and J by 1 base, with 15 bases between the two germline ends. There are 14 residues in the CDR3. CDR3 DNA sequence: TGTGCCACCTGCTTTGCGGCCGGCACAGATACGCAGTATTTT. The encoded protein is CATCFAAGTDTQYF.

At least ten counts were recorded for this clonotype. This chain links TRBV27 with TRBJ1-6; D gene unclear. CDR1 is MNHEY and CDR2 is SMNVEV in the germline V gene (reference sequence). The V end lost 3 bases, the J end lost 7 bases, and 10 bases lay between the germline ends. The length of the CDR3 is 14 residues. The CDR3, as DNA: TGTGCCAGCAGTTTGGGAGCCAGAAATTCACCCCTCCACTTT. Residues: CASSLGARNSPLHF.

This clonotype showed up many times. J is TRBJ1-5 and V is TRBV7-8; D is possibly TRBD1 (6 bases). Trimming cost V 4 bases and J 3 bases, with 10 bases left between them. Looked up from germline, CDR1 is SGHVS and CDR2 is FQNEAQ. The CDR3 sequence is 14 residues long. The CDR3 bases are TGTGCCAGCAGCTCCGACAGGTCCAATCAGCCCCAGCATTTT. Its protein product is CASSSDRSNQPQHF.

This clonotype has ten or more counts. V gene TRBV15 combines with J gene TRBJ2-1, with 7 bases fitting TRBD2. The germline V gene encodes CDR1 LNHNV and CDR2 YYDKDF (reference sequence). The J segment lost 8 bases and the V segment lost 0 bases, leaving 1 base of the junction unmatched. This CDR3 has 13 residues. The CDR3 loop is CATSRDRGDEQFF. DNA of the CDR3: TGTGCCACCAGCAGAGATCGGGGGGATGAGCAGTTCTTC.

This clonotype was counted at least ten times. This sequence joins TRBV12-3 or TRBV12-4 and TRBJ1-1; TRBD1 might be the D (6 bases). V was pared by 3 bases and J by 0 bases, with 11 bases between. The CDR3 covers 15 residues. CDR3 DNA sequence: TGTGCCAGCAGTTTGGGGGGGGCCCTGAACACTGAAGCTTTCTTT. Its protein product is CASSLGGALNTEAFF.

The J gene is TRBJ2-7, the V gene TRBV6-2 or TRBV6-3; D may be TRBD2 (5 bases). The V end lost 3 bases, the J end lost 0 bases, and 9 bases lay between the germline ends. The CDR3 spans 14 residues. Germline V gene sequence: CDR1 MNHEY, CDR2 SVGEGT. CDR3 in amino acids: CASSYLEASYEQYF. The CDR3 DNA reads as TGTGCCAGCAGTTATCTGGAGGCCTCCTACGAGCAGTACTTC.

There are many counts of this clonotype. The rearrangement uses TRBV20-1 and TRBJ2-3, with 14 positions matching TRBD2. Unmatched junction bases numbered 12, after V lost 6 bases and J lost 4 bases. This CDR3 is built from 17 residues. Germline V lookup: CDR1 DFQATT, CDR2 SNEGSKA (reference sequence). This chain's CDR3 is CSAQGLAGANRPDTQYF. The CDR3 bases are TGCAGTGCCCAGGGACTAGCGGGGGCCAACCGCCCAGATACGCAGTATTTT.

This clonotype was observed many times. This rearrangement joins TRBV14 to TRBJ2-1; 7 nucleotides agree with TRBD2. Trimming removed 0 bases from V and 8 bases from J; junction bases left unmatched: 13. Per the germline V gene, CDR1 is SGHDN and CDR2 is FVKESK. The CDR3 contains 17 residues. The CDR3 is CASSQDWREIPSDEQFF. The DNA for the CDR3 is TGTGCCAGCAGCCAAGATTGGCGGGAGATACCAAGTGATGAGCAGTTCTTC.

This clonotype was observed at least ten times. This chain connects TRBV28 to TRBJ2-5; D is possibly TRBD1 (6 bases). The CDR3 contains 14 residues. The germline V and J ends were trimmed by 5 bases and 1 base, with 11 bases remaining between them. The germline V gene has CDR1 MDHEN and CDR2 SYDVKM. The CDR3 DNA is TGTGCCAGCAGTCCGAGGACAGTCCAAGAGACCCAGTACTTC. This sequence encodes CASSPRTVQETQYF.

In this sample, this clonotype turned up many times. The chain has TRBV4-1 and TRBJ2-3, with TRBD2 matching over 13 bases. This CDR3 spans 18 amino acids. From germline, CDR1 is MGHRA and CDR2 YSYEKL. V shed 4 bases, J shed 0 bases, and the junction held 7 bases outside the gene matches. The CDR3 here is CASSPRRTSGGSTDTQYF. The CDR3 coding sequence is TGCGCCAGCAGCCCCCGGAGGACTAGCGGGGGTAGCACAGATACGCAGTATTTT.